This TCR beta chain is from a study of technical replicates of blood from four donors (dated by TCRdb to about 2017). On this clone: Its target antigen remains unknown. Base-call qualities are not available, and no considerably larger clone is one nucleotide away.

The trim is 10 bases for V and 7 bases for J, with a gap of 11 bases between the germline ends. CDR1 and CDR2 (SNHLY, FYNNEI) derive from the germline V gene. The CDR3 sequence holds 11 residues, the cysteine and phenylalanine included. Left in the record is the CDR3 DNA by itself, 33 bases read in frame from the first base. The method behind the library was the immunoSEQ multiplex PCR assay. TCRdb carries this immuneACCESS record with in-frame sequences only. Its versions omit some clonotypes, under half of them owing to an unresolved V gene in the studies checked, with the rest unexplained. A total of approximately 87,000 clones appear in this sample, approximately 95% of them only once. The leading ten clones occupy around 0.3% of the sample.

In this chain, TRBV2 is recombined with TRBJ2-1, with TRBD1 as a weak D call on 5 bases. Sequencing used T cells isolated from PBMCs. The TCR comes from a human donor in good health. Read as DNA, the sequence is TGTGCCATTCCTTCAGGGAATGAGCAGTTCTTC. Its product reads: CAIPSGNEQFF.